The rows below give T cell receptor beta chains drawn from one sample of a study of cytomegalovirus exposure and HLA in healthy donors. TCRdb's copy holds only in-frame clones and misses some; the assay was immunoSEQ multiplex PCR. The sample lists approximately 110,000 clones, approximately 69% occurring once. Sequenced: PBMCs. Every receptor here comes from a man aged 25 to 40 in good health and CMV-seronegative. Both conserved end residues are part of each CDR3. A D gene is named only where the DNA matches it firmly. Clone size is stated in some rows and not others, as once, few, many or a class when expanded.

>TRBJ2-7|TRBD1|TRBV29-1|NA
TGCAGCGTCATGCGGATGGGACAGGGGAGTTACGAGCAGTACTTC
CSVMRMGQGSYEQYF
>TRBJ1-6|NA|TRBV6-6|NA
TGTGCCACCAGGAGCTCCTATAATTCACCCCTCCACTTT
CATRSSYNSPLHF
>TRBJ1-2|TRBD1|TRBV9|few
TGTGCCAGCAGCGTTCAGGGGGATCTTCCCTATGGCTACACCTTC
CASSVQGDLPYGYTF
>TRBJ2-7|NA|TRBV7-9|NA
TGTGCCAGCAGCCCACCAGTCGAGCAGTACTTC
CASSPPVEQYF
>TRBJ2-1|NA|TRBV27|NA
TGTGCCAGCAGTACCCGAACGAGCTCCTACAATGAGCAGTTCTTC
CASSTRTSSYNEQFF
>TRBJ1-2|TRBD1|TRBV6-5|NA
TGTGCCAGCAGAACCGGGACAGACTATGGCTACACCTTC
CASRTGTDYGYTF
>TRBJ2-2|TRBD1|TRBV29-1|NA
TGCAGCGGTGAGGGGGCGCTGACCACCGGGGAGCTGTTTTTT
CSGEGALTTGELFF
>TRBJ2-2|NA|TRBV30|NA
TGTGCCTGGAGTCCCAGTGCTAACACCGGGGAGCTGTTTTTT
CAWSPSANTGELFF
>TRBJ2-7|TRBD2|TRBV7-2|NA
TGTGCCAGCAGCGCGTTAGGAAGCGGGAGAACCTACGAGCAGTACTTC
CASSALGSGRTYEQYF
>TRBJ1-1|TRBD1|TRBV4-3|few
TGCGCCAGCAGCCCAACAGGGGGGTCTGAAGCTTTCTTT
CASSPTGGSEAFF
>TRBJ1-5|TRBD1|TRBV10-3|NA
TGTGCCATCAGTGTCGACAGGGAGTTGGGCAATCAGCCCCAGCATTTT
CAISVDRELGNQPQHF
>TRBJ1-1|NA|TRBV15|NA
TGTGCCACCAGCAGAGGAAGAGGGGAGGGGAACACTGAAGCTTTCTTT
CATSRGRGEGNTEAFF
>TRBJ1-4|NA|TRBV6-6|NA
TGTGCCAGCAGCTTAGATGCAACTAATGAAAAACTGTTTTTT
CASSLDATNEKLFF
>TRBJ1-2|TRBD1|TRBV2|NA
TGTGCCAGCAGTCCCACTCGACAGGGACATGGCTACACCTTC
CASSPTRQGHGYTF
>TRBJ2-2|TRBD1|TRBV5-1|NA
TGCGCCAGCAGCTTAACACAGGGGAGCACCGGGGAGCTGTTTTTT
CASSLTQGSTGELFF
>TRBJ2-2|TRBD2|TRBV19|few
TGTGCCAGTAGTATGACTAGCGGGAGGATAGTCACCGGGGAGCTGTTTTTT
CASSMTSGRIVTGELFF
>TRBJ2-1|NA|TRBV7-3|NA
TGTGCCAGCAGCCCTCCGGGAACGGGTCGGGAGCAGTTCTTC
CASSPPGTGREQFF
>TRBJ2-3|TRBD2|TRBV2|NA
TGTGCCAGCAGGCAAGGAAGACTAGCGGGAGTTGCGGATACGCAGTATTTT
CASRQGRLAGVADTQYF
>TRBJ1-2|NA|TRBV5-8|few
TGTGCCAGCAGCCGAGCCCTGACAGCCTCTAACTATGGCTACACCTTC
CASSRALTASNYGYTF
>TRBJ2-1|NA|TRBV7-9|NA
TGTGCCAGCAGCTTAACTAGCAGCTCCTACAATGAGCAGTTCTTC
CASSLTSSSYNEQFF
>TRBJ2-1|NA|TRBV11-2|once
TGTGCCAGCAGCGACGATCCCCTAGTGCAGTTCTTC
CASSDDPLVQFF
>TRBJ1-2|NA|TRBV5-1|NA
TGCGCCAGCAGCTTGGATCGGTTTTCCAACTATGGCTACACCTTC
CASSLDRFSNYGYTF
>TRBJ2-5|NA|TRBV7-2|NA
TGTGCCAGCAGCCCGGGGATGAATAGCGGCATTGCAGAGACCCAGTACTTC
CASSPGMNSGIAETQYF
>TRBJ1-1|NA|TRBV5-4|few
TGTGCCAGCAGCTCAGTGAACACTGAAGCTTTCTTT
CASSSVNTEAFF
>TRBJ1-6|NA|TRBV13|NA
TGTGCCAGCAGCCGACAGAATAATTCACCCCTCCACTTT
CASSRQNNSPLHF
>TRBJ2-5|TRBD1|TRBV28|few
TGTGCCAGCAGTAGGATACAGGGGGGAGAGACCCAGTACTTC
CASSRIQGGETQYF
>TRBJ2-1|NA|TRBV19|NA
TGTGCCAGTAGTCCCGGTCAGGGTTCCTACAATGAGCAGTTCTTC
CASSPGQGSYNEQFF
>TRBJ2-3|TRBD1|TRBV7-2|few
TGTGCCAGCAGCTTAGGTTCAGGGGGAACAGATACGCAGTATTTT
CASSLGSGGTDTQYF
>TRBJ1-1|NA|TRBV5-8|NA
TGTGCCAGCAGCCCGGCCTGGGGGCGAAACACTGAAGCTTTCTTT
CASSPAWGRNTEAFF
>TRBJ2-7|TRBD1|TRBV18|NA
TGTGCCAGCTCACAACAGGGGTACGAGCAGTACTTC
CASSQQGYEQYF